This passage covers 32 T cell receptor beta chains from one sample sequenced in a study of Graves' ophthalmopathy and Graves' hyperthyroidism. The authors amplified TCR beta CDR3 regions from RNA transcripts. After a first-round RT-PCR with HTBI primers, a second-round multiplex PCR was run. TCRdb used MiXCR to reprocess the multiplex PCR reads, holding one entry per CDR3 protein. The table records under 350,000 distinct CDR3 sequences, 17% of them present only once. The source material was peripheral blood. The receptors were gathered from an adult man with Graves' ophthalmopathy.

This clonotype was detected many times. The chain combines TRBV18 with TRBJ2-5; D is perhaps TRBD2 (6 bases). Trimming removed 2 bases at V and 2 bases at J, with 12 bases between. CDR3 size: 15 residues. Germline V lookup: CDR1 KGHSH, CDR2 LQKENI. In DNA form, the CDR3 reads TGTGCCAGCTCACCAAGGGCGGGAAATCAAGAGACCCAGTACTTC. Its protein is CASSPRAGNQETQYF.

Note on this clonotype: The germline gene is not matched at one end of the junction; a read error may be the cause. V usage is TRBV7-2 and J usage is TRBJ2-5; 7 bases fit TRBD2. Per the germline V gene, CDR1 is SGHTA and CDR2 is FQGNSA. The CDR3 is made up of 14 amino acids. The CDR3 here is CASSLAAGVETQYF. The CDR3 nucleotides read TGTGCCAGCAGTTTAGCCGCGGGAGTAGAGACCCAGTACTTC.

This clonotype was seen at least ten times. This chain joins TRBV11-2 and TRBJ2-7; 12 bases fit TRBD2. CDR3 length equals 17 residues. The V gene's germline CDR1 is SGHAT and CDR2 FQNNGV. V dropped 4 bases and J dropped 2; count of bases not matched to a gene: 9. CDR3 loop: CASSWTSGTTSAYEQYF. As DNA, the CDR3 is TGTGCCAGCAGCTGGACTAGCGGGACTACCAGTGCCTACGAGCAGTACTTC. The full variable domain, in which reference TRBV11-2 and TRBJ2-7 provide the parts outside the CDR3, is EAGVAQSPRYKIIEKRQSVAFWCNPISGHATLYWYQQILGQGPKLLIQFQNNGVVDDSQLPKDRFSAERLKGVDSTLKIQPAKLEDSAVYLCASSWTSGTTSAYEQYFGPGTRLTVT.

The chain combines TRBV6-1 with TRBJ1-3; TRBD1 matches 11 bases. The CDR3 length is 16 residues. V lost 7 bases to trimming and J lost 4 bases; unmatched junction nucleotides: 9. From germline, CDR1 is MNHNS and CDR2 SASEGT. In DNA form, the CDR3 reads TGTGCCAGCATACGGACAGGGGGCTCTGCCGGAAACACCATATATTTT. Translated, it gives CASIRTGGSAGNTIYF.

There are many counts of this clonotype. This chain links TRBV10-3 with TRBJ1-1, with 8 bases aligning to TRBD1. The CDR3 totals 14 residues. Germline assignment: CDR1 ENHRY and CDR2 SYGVKD. Unmatched junction bases numbered 3, after V lost 5 bases and J lost 1 base. CDR3 nucleotide sequence: TGTGCCATCAGTATGGACAGGGAGAACACTGAAGCTTTCTTT. This gives the protein CAISMDRENTEAFF.

This clonotype was recorded at least ten times. The chain carries TRBV4-3 and TRBJ1-5, with TRBD1 matching 9 bases. Germline assignment: CDR1 LGHNA and CDR2 YSLEER. The CDR3 has 16 residues. The trim removed 2 bases at V and 7 bases at J, leaving 9 bases unmatched. CDR3 loop: CASSQSSTGGAQPQHF. CDR3 in DNA: TGCGCCAGCAGCCAATCGAGTACAGGGGGCGCCCAGCCCCAGCATTTT.

This clonotype was counted many times. V gene TRBV30 combines with J gene TRBJ2-5, with TRBD2 matching 8 bases. The V and J ends lost 1 base and 4 bases, in that order; junction bases with no gene match: 8. The CDR3 has 15 residues. Germline V gives CDR1 GTSNPN, CDR2 SVGIG (reference sequence). The chain's CDR3 is CAWSGGGGQGETQYF. The CDR3 DNA sequence: TGTGCCTGGAGTGGTGGCGGGGGGCAGGGAGAGACCCAGTACTTC.

This clonotype was counted at least ten times. This may stem from a read error, because a much larger clone lies one nucleotide away. The chain links TRBV6-5 to TRBJ1-1; D perhaps matches TRBD1 (6 bases). The CDR3 has 16 residues. Trimming took 7 bases from V and 4 from J, leaving 22 bases between them. Looked up from germline, CDR1 is MNHEY and CDR2 is SVGAGI. The CDR3 here is CASNYQQGYGGTEAFF. The CDR3, as DNA: TGTGCCAGCAATTATCAACAGGGTTACGGGGGCACTGAAGCTTTCTTT.

This clonotype has a count of ten or more. The chain carries TRBV6-1 and TRBJ2-7; D call uncertain. V was clipped by 2 bases and J by 4 bases, with 18 bases between them. The CDR3 covers 16 residues. Per the germline V gene, CDR1 is MNHNS and CDR2 is SASEGT. DNA of the CDR3: TGTGCCAGCAGTGAAATACGGGCCGTGACCAAGTACGAGCAGTACTTC. This encodes CASSEIRAVTKYEQYF.

The sample holds many counts of this clonotype. V is TRBV20-1 and J is TRBJ2-7, with D perhaps assigned TRBD1 or TRBD2 (5 bases each). The germline gives CDR1 DFQATT, CDR2 SNEGSKA (reference sequence). Trimming pared 3 bases from V and 3 bases from J, leaving 21 bases between. The CDR3 loop spans 16 amino acids. In DNA form, the CDR3 reads TGCAGTGCTAGGAGAGTAACCGAGGGACCGAACTACGAGCAGTACTTC. Translation gives CSARRVTEGPNYEQYF.

CDR3 sequence: CASSFTVTGGANYGYTF. CDR3 nucleotide sequence: TGCGCCAGCAGCTTTACCGTGACAGGGGGCGCTAACTATGGCTACACCTTC. V gene TRBV5-1 combines with J gene TRBJ1-2, with 10 bases lining up with TRBD1. Germline V lookup: CDR1 SGHRS, CDR2 YFSETQ. V was pared by 2 bases and J by 0 bases, with 7 bases of the junction left unmatched. The CDR3 is 17 amino acids.

This clonotype was counted ten times or more. The V gene is TRBV6-1, the J gene TRBJ2-7; D is ambiguous. The CDR3 extends over 13 amino acids. Germline V gene data show CDR1 as MNHNS and CDR2 as SASEGT. With 2 bases removed from V and 7 bases from J, the gap between germline ends came to 12 bases. The CDR3 sequence: CASSEPDLREQYF. The CDR3 DNA sequence: TGTGCCAGCAGTGAACCCGATCTCAGAGAGCAGTACTTC.

This clonotype was seen repeatedly, ten times or more. The gene calls are TRBV30 and TRBJ1-2, with a weak D call TRBD1 (5 bases). The CDR3 spans 13 residues. V was trimmed by 1 base and J by 5 bases, leaving 11 bases between them. Germline assignment: CDR1 GTSNPN and CDR2 SVGIG (reference sequence). CDR3 sequence reads: CAWSGQTGYGYTF. CDR3 coding DNA: TGTGCCTGGAGTGGACAGACGGGATATGGCTACACCTTC.

This clonotype has a count of ten or more. The chain is built from TRBV11-3 and TRBJ2-7; 8 nucleotides align to TRBD1. From germline, CDR1 is SGHNT and CDR2 YENEEA. V was pared by 1 base and J by 5 bases, with 7 bases of the junction left unmatched. The CDR3 runs 15 residues. The CDR3 DNA follows: TGTGCCAGCAGCTTAGGGGGACAGGTGTCCCACGAGCAGTACTTC. Translation gives CASSLGGQVSHEQYF.

There are a few counts of this clonotype. The junction and the germline gene differ at one end; a read error may be behind it. The rearrangement links TRBV7-2 to TRBJ1-2; D is possibly TRBD1 (6 bases). The CDR3 is made up of 15 amino acids. The V gene's germline CDR1 is SGHTA and CDR2 FQGNSA. In DNA, the CDR3 is TGTGCCAGCAGATTAGCGACCGGACAGTACTATGGCTACACCTTC. Translated: CASRLATGQYYGYTF.

This clonotype was counted at least ten times. J is TRBJ1-2 and V is TRBV15; maybe TRBD1 (5 bases). Trimming cost V 1 base and J 5 bases, with 11 bases left between them. CDR1 and CDR2 from the germline V gene are LNHNV and YYDKDF (reference sequence). The CDR3 covers 14 residues. CDR3 region: CATSRGQTVYGYTF. CDR3 DNA sequence: TGTGCCACCAGCAGAGGACAGACTGTATATGGCTACACCTTC.

This clonotype appeared many times. The V and J genes are TRBV24-1 and TRBJ1-1; D is unclear. Trimming stripped 9 bases from V and 3 bases from J, with 19 bases between. Germline V gene data show CDR1 as KGHDR and CDR2 as SFDVKD. There are 15 residues in the CDR3. CDR3 amino acids: CATQDKDRDDTEAFF. The CDR3 DNA sequence: TGTGCCACCCAAGACAAGGACCGCGACGACACTGAAGCTTTCTTT.

This clonotype was counted ten times or more. The J gene is TRBJ2-2, the V gene TRBV25-1; D might be TRBD2 (7 bases). Trimming cost V 5 bases and J 4 bases, with 23 bases left between them. The CDR3 runs 18 residues. CDR1 MGHDK and CDR2 SYGVNS come from the germline V gene. The CDR3 sequence: CASSLKAGEGVSTGELFF. The CDR3 bases are TGTGCCAGCAGTTTGAAGGCGGGAGAGGGGGTGAGCACCGGGGAGCTGTTTTTT.

This clonotype was observed at least ten times. This sequence joins TRBV5-1 and TRBJ1-1; D is undetermined. Trimming took 6 bases from V and 1 from J, leaving 16 bases between them. Germline V gene sequence: CDR1 SGHRS, CDR2 YFSETQ. This CDR3 contains 15 residues. The CDR3 coding sequence is TGCGCCAGCACCCTCTACGGGGTCCGGAACACTGAAGCTTTCTTT. Translated, it gives CASTLYGVRNTEAFF.

At least ten counts were recorded for this clonotype. V and J are TRBV4-1 and TRBJ2-7; unclear D gene. The CDR3 has 12 amino acids. V lost 0 bases, J lost 8 bases, and 8 bases lay in between. Germline CDR1 reads MGHRA; CDR2 reads YSYEKL. CDR3 loop: CASSQDTAKQYF. The CDR3 bases are TGCGCCAGCAGCCAAGATACAGCCAAGCAGTACTTC.

Ten or more counts support this clonotype. The chain combines TRBV11-2 with TRBJ2-1, with 8 positions matching TRBD2. Germline values: CDR1 SGHAT, CDR2 FQNNGV. The ends lost 1 base at V and 1 base at J; junction bases unmatched: 3. The CDR3 runs 16 residues. Here the CDR3 reads CASSLGPGGSYNEQFF. In DNA, the CDR3 is TGTGCCAGCAGCTTAGGCCCGGGAGGGTCCTACAATGAGCAGTTCTTC.

This clonotype was picked up many times. This chain joins TRBV7-9 and TRBJ1-6; D not resolved. The CDR3 contains 14 residues. Per germline, CDR1 SEHNR and CDR2 FQNEAQ (reference sequence). Trimming stripped 1 base from V and 10 bases from J, with 11 bases between. This CDR3 is CASSLGGIDSPLHF. The CDR3 DNA reads TGTGCCAGCAGCTTAGGCGGCATAGACTCACCCCTCCACTTT.

At least ten counts were recorded for this clonotype. V usage is TRBV4-2 and J usage is TRBJ2-7; D remains ambiguous. Germline V gene data show CDR1 as LGHNA and CDR2 as YNFKEQ. There are 13 residues in the CDR3. The V gene lost 4 bases and the J gene lost 4 bases, with 11 bases spanning the gap. The CDR3 loop is CASSPQDGYEQYF. The DNA of the CDR3 is TGTGCCAGCAGCCCCCAGGACGGTTACGAGCAGTACTTC.

This clonotype was seen repeatedly, ten times or more. This chain joins TRBV12-3 or TRBV12-4 and TRBJ1-2; no clear D. Trimming left V 5 bases short and J 7 bases short, with 20 bases between. The CDR3 spans 15 residues. For the CDR3, the DNA is TGTGCCAGCAGTGTGGGTATGGAGAGTTGGGGTGGCTACACCTTC. Residues: CASSVGMESWGGYTF.

The table lists this clonotype with many counts. This may be a read error, as it is one base from a much larger clone. As DNA, the CDR3 is TGTGCCTGGGGACCGGGCCCTGAGGAGATCCAGTACTTC. Amino acids: CAWGPGPEEIQYF. The J gene is TRBJ2-5, the V gene TRBV30; D unresolved. CDR1 and CDR2 (germline): GTSNPN, SVGIG (reference sequence). The CDR3 is 13 amino acids.

J is TRBJ1-6 and V is TRBV15; D not certain. The CDR3 sequence is 14 residues long. Trimming removed 5 bases at V and 10 bases at J, with 15 bases between. The germline V gene encodes CDR1 LNHNV and CDR2 YYDKDF (reference sequence). Here the CDR3 DNA reads TGTGCCACCAGCTTAAGGTGGGGAGTATCACCCCTCCACTTT. This codes for CATSLRWGVSPLHF.

This clonotype showed up many times. The CDR3 nucleotides read TGTGCCAGCAGTTACGCGCTAGCGGGACCACGTCGGGGTACCCAGTACTTC. It codes for CASSYALAGPRRGTQYF. V and J are TRBV6-5 and TRBJ2-5; the match to TRBD2 covers 9 bases. Germline V gene sequence: CDR1 MNHEY, CDR2 SVGAGI. The trim removed 2 bases at V and 8 bases at J, leaving 15 bases unmatched. The CDR3 loop spans 17 amino acids.

This clonotype has at least ten counts. This chain connects TRBV20-1 to TRBJ1-5; D not certain. This CDR3 is built from 13 residues. V lost 1 base and J lost 4, with 8 bases in between. Germline V gene data show CDR1 as DFQATT and CDR2 as SNEGSKA (reference sequence). The CDR3 region has the DNA TGCAGTGCTAGAGTTCTAGGGAATCAGCCCCAGCATTTT. The encoded protein is CSARVLGNQPQHF.

This clonotype was counted ten times or more. The chain recombines TRBV6-2 or TRBV6-3 with TRBJ2-2, with D maybe TRBD1 (6 bases). V lost 6 bases to trimming and J lost 2 bases, with 19 bases between them. The CDR3 has 17 amino acids. Germline values: CDR1 MNHEY, CDR2 SVGEGT. As DNA, the CDR3 is TGTGCCAGCAGCCGCAACGTGAGGACAGCTAACACCGGGGAGCTGTTTTTT. Protein sequence: CASSRNVRTANTGELFF.

The chain combines TRBV30 with TRBJ2-2, with TRBD2 matching over 8 bases. Germline CDR1 is GTSNPN and CDR2 is SVGIG (reference sequence). The CDR3 is 15 residues long. V dropped 0 bases and J dropped 8; count of bases not matched to a gene: 8. The CDR3 coding sequence is TGTGCCTGGAGTGTACACGGGGGGGCCGGAGGGGAGCTGTTTTTT. Translating gives CAWSVHGGAGGELFF.

This clonotype occurred many times. The chain combines TRBV20-1 with TRBJ2-7; 9 bases agree with TRBD2. CDR1 and CDR2 from the germline V gene are DFQATT and SNEGSKA (reference sequence). The CDR3 contains 16 residues. V lost 2 bases to trimming and J lost 2 bases; unmatched junction nucleotides: 10. For the CDR3, the DNA is TGCAGTGCTAGAACCGTCGGGCGGGAGGGAACCTACGAGCAGTACTTC. Translated: CSARTVGREGTYEQYF.

There are many counts of this clonotype. The rearrangement links TRBV20-1 to TRBJ1-1; 9 positions agree with TRBD1. The CDR3 is 11 residues long. Per the germline V gene, CDR1 is DFQATT and CDR2 is SNEGSKA (reference sequence). This chain's CDR3 is CRPTGGTEAFF. The CDR3 DNA reads TGCAGACCGACAGGGGGCACTGAAGCTTTCTTT.